The 24 T cell receptor beta chains listed next were all sequenced from one sample in a study of shared clonotypes between healthy human individuals. Libraries were prepared by immunoSEQ multiplex PCR; TCRdb keeps only in-frame clonotypes and omits some of them. Found here are over 2 million clones, roughly 92% of them singletons; the top ten hold 0.3% to 0.4%. Material: naive CD4+ T cells from PBMCs. Specified subset: CD45RA+ positively selected. These TCRs come from a man younger than 35 in good health. Some clones in this sample may be carry-over from other donors' samples.

Concerning this clone: At the DNA level, this CDR3 is encoded by other sequences in the same sample as well. J is TRBJ2-7 and V is TRBV9, with 7 nucleotides matching TRBD1. CDR1 SGDLS and CDR2 YYNGEE come from the germline V gene. The junction had 2 bases not matched to a gene; V was cut back by 0 bases and J by 2 bases. The CDR3 contains 14 residues. This chain's CDR3 is CASSVDRGPYEQYF. In DNA, the CDR3 is TGTGCCAGCAGCGTAGACAGGGGACCCTACGAGCAGTACTTC.

V usage is TRBV7-6 and J usage is TRBJ2-5, with D perhaps matching TRBD2 (6 bases). CDR3 length: 13 amino acids. Looked up from germline, CDR1 is SGHVS and CDR2 is FNYEAQ. The V and J ends lost 3 bases and 5 bases respectively, with 10 bases between them. The CDR3 DNA is TGTGCCAGCAGCTTGGTTGGGAGGGAGACCCAGTACTTC. It specifies CASSLVGRETQYF. The whole variable domain, filled in from reference TRBV7-6 and TRBJ2-5, reads GAGVSQSPRYKVTKRGQDVALRCDPISGHVSLYWYRQALGQGPEFLTYFNYEAQQDKSGLPNDRFSAERPEGSISTLTIQRTEQRDSAMYRCASSLVGRETQYFGPGTRLLVL.

V and J are TRBV19 and TRBJ1-5; a weak D match, TRBD1 (5 bases). V lost 3 bases and J lost 4, with 10 bases in between. Germline CDR1 is LNHDA and CDR2 is SQIVND (reference sequence). CDR3 length: 14 residues. The CDR3: CASSISAGNQPQHF. As DNA, the CDR3 is TGTGCCAGTAGTATTTCGGCAGGGAATCAGCCCCAGCATTTT.

This chain links TRBV7-3 with TRBJ2-7, with D unresolved. Trimming left V 5 bases short and J 4 bases short, with 18 bases between. Germline V lookup: CDR1 SGHTA, CDR2 FQGTGA. The CDR3 runs 15 residues. This CDR3 reads CASSRRVLPQYEQYF. The CDR3 DNA reads TGTGCCAGCAGCCGGCGAGTGCTACCGCAATACGAGCAGTACTTC.

This clone was seen just once. The chain uses TRBV18 and TRBJ2-7; D call uncertain. The germline V gene has CDR1 KGHSH and CDR2 LQKENI. V lost 1 base and J 0 bases, leaving 4 bases between the germline ends. This CDR3 has 13 amino acids. CDR3 DNA sequence: TGTGCCAGCTCACCACTACACTCCTACGAGCAGTACTTC. Translating gives CASSPLHSYEQYF.

The chain carries TRBV4-1 and TRBJ2-7; D gene unclear. The germline V gene has CDR1 MGHRA and CDR2 YSYEKL. CDR3 length equals 15 residues. The ends were cut back, 0 bases at V and 4 bases at J, with 13 bases in the middle. The CDR3 nucleotides are TGCGCCAGCAGCCAAGATTGGGCTGCTACTTACGAGCAGTACTTC. Amino acid sequence: CASSQDWAATYEQYF.

This clone was recorded only once. Other DNA sequences from this sample encode an identical CDR3 as well. The V call is TRBV20-1, the J call TRBJ2-5; D is uncertain. The CDR3 runs to 11 residues. V was cut by 3 bases and J by 5 bases, with 7 bases left in between. Germline-derived CDR1 and CDR2 are DFQATT and SNEGSKA (reference sequence). CDR3 DNA sequence: TGCAGTGCTAGGTTAGGGGAGACCCAGTACTTC. Translation gives CSARLGETQYF.

This clone was picked up one time. V gene TRBV27 combines with J gene TRBJ2-1, with TRBD2 identical over 11 bases. Germline CDR1 reads MNHEY; CDR2 reads SMNVEV (reference sequence). CDR3 length equals 12 residues. The V and J ends lost 5 bases and 12 bases, in that order; junction bases with no gene match: 3. In nucleotides, the CDR3 is TGTGCCAGCAGTCTAGCGGGAGGTGTGCAGTTCTTC. Protein: CASSLAGGVQFF.

The rearrangement links TRBV9 to TRBJ1-5; 7 nucleotides match TRBD1. Germline V gives CDR1 SGDLS, CDR2 YYNGEE. V shed 0 bases, J shed 6 bases, and the junction held 6 bases outside the gene matches. The CDR3 sequence is 15 residues long. The CDR3 nucleotides read TGTGCCAGCAGCGTAGGACAGGGAGGTACTCAGCCCCAGCATTTT. It encodes CASSVGQGGTQPQHF.

V and J are TRBV21-1 and TRBJ2-2; TRBD1, the D gene given by the table, was not confirmed from the DNA. TRBV21-1 is given as a pseudogene. CDR3 size: 13 residues. In DNA form, the CDR3 reads TGTGCCTTCCGGGACAAGGACACCGGGGAGCTGTTTTTT. Translating it yields CAFRDKDTGELFF.

The V and J genes are TRBV12-5 and TRBJ2-1; D is uncertain. Germline CDR1 is LGHNT and CDR2 is FRNRAP. The CDR3 runs to 14 residues. Trimming left V 0 bases short and J 10 bases short, with 13 bases between. CDR3 DNA: TGTGCTAGTGGTTTGGTACAACGTCTTGGGGAGCAGTTCTTC. Encoded protein: CASGLVQRLGEQFF.

In this sample, this clone turned up once. This rearrangement joins TRBV5-4 to TRBJ1-3; TRBD1 might be the D (6 bases). This CDR3 comprises 13 residues. Trimming took 4 bases from V and 5 from J, leaving 10 bases between them. Germline-derived CDR1 and CDR2 are SGHNT and YYREEE (reference sequence). This CDR3 is CASSNRERNTIYF. For the CDR3, the DNA is TGTGCCAGCAGCAACAGGGAAAGAAACACCATATATTTT.

In the case of this clone: Other DNA sequences within the sample encode an identical CDR3. This chain uses TRBV30 with TRBJ1-6; D not certain. Germline V gives CDR1 GTSNPN, CDR2 SVGIG (reference sequence). V was trimmed by 1 base and J by 6 bases, leaving 4 bases between them. The CDR3 covers 12 residues. As DNA, the CDR3 is TGTGCCTGGAGTGGTAGTAATTCACCCCTCCACTTT. Residues: CAWSGSNSPLHF.

The chain uses TRBV28 and TRBJ2-1, with 7 bases aligning to TRBD2. The V gene's germline CDR1 is MDHEN and CDR2 SYDVKM. J gave up 12 bases and V 2 bases, and 25 bases lay outside the gene matches. The CDR3 consists of 19 residues. For the CDR3, the DNA is TGTGCCAGCAGTTTAGCCGCGATGGGCGGGGGTCCAATTATTGGTCCGCAGTTCTTC. It is translated as CASSLAAMGGGPIIGPQFF.

This clone was found a few times. This chain uses TRBV27 with TRBJ1-1, with D maybe TRBD1 (5 bases). V was clipped by 6 bases and J by 6 bases, with 17 bases between them. Germline V gene data show CDR1 as MNHEY and CDR2 as SMNVEV (reference sequence). The CDR3 spans 14 residues. This chain's CDR3 is CASRGGVIGPEAFF. CDR3 DNA: TGTGCCAGCAGGGGAGGGGTAATCGGCCCTGAAGCTTTCTTT.

This clone was picked up one time. This chain links TRBV19 with TRBJ1-2; no definite D call. The V end lost 1 base, the J end lost 4 bases, and 10 bases lay between the germline ends. This CDR3 has 14 amino acids. The germline CDR1 and CDR2 sequences are LNHDA and SQIVND (reference sequence). CDR3 nucleotide sequence: TGTGCCAGTAGTATAGCGGGCACCGTCTATGGCTACACCTTC. Translation: CASSIAGTVYGYTF. Variable domain in full (rest from reference TRBV19 and TRBJ1-2): DGGITQSPKYLFRKEGQNVTLSCEQNLNHDAMYWYRQDPGQGLRLIYYSQIVNDFQKGDIAEGYSVSREKKESFPLTVTSAQKNPTAFYLCASSIAGTVYGYTFGSGTRLTVV.

This chain connects TRBV30 to TRBJ1-6; 9 nucleotides agree with TRBD1. Trimming took 0 bases from V and 11 from J; bases not matched to a gene: 2. The CDR3 is 13 residues long. CDR1 GTSNPN and CDR2 SVGIG come from the germline V gene (reference sequence). CDR3 in DNA: TGTGCCTGGAGTGTCGGGACAGGGCCACCCCTCCACTTT. This codes for CAWSVGTGPPLHF.

The CDR3: CASRTGRLGNQPQHF. Written as DNA, the CDR3 is TGTGCCAGCAGGACGGGGCGCCTTGGCAATCAGCCCCAGCATTTT. The chain carries TRBV28 and TRBJ1-5; D is possibly TRBD1 (5 bases). Germline-derived CDR1 and CDR2 are MDHEN and SYDVKM. V was pared by 6 bases and J by 2 bases, with 14 bases between. The CDR3 sequence is 15 residues long.

CDR3 sequence reads: CASSSEASGANVLTF. CDR3 DNA: TGTGCCAGCAGCTCGGAGGCCTCTGGGGCCAACGTCCTGACTTTC. The J gene is TRBJ2-6, the V gene TRBV7-3; tentatively, D is TRBD2 (5 bases). The CDR3 spans 15 residues. Trimming removed 4 bases from V and 0 bases from J, with 7 bases in between. Germline lookup yields CDR1 SGHTA and CDR2 FQGTGA.

This chain links TRBV6-6 with TRBJ1-2; D gene unclear. Trimming shortened V by 2 bases and J by 6 bases, and 4 bases separated the two germline ends. This CDR3 region has 11 residues. The germline CDR1 and CDR2 sequences are MNHNY and SVGAGI (reference sequence). In nucleotides, the CDR3 is TGTGCCAGCAGTTACCCTGATGGCTACACCTTC. Protein: CASSYPDGYTF.

Comments on this clone: The sample has other DNA sequences that encode this CDR3 too. The chain is built from TRBV28 and TRBJ2-7, with D perhaps TRBD1 or TRBD2 (5 bases each). CDR1 MDHEN and CDR2 SYDVKM come from the germline V gene. V was clipped by 3 bases and J by 2 bases, with 8 bases between them. The CDR3 has 13 residues. CDR3 sequence reads: CASSLRGPYEQYF. CDR3 bases: TGTGCCAGCAGTTTGAGGGGACCCTACGAGCAGTACTTC.

The gene calls are TRBV28 and TRBJ2-7; 11 nucleotides line up with TRBD2. The V segment lost 2 bases and the J segment 5 bases; nucleotides outside the gene matches: 5. The CDR3 runs 15 residues. Germline V gene data show CDR1 as MDHEN and CDR2 as SYDVKM. The CDR3 DNA sequence: TGTGCCAGCAGTTTAATAGCGGGAGGGCTCCACGAGCAGTACTTC. It yields the protein CASSLIAGGLHEQYF.

V gene TRBV25-1 combines with J gene TRBJ2-5; the D is unclear. The better agreement between TRBJ2-7 and the DNA end casts doubt on the J call. Germline CDR1 reads MGHDK; CDR2 reads SYGVNS. This CDR3 is 14 amino acids long. The CDR3 nucleotides read TGTGCCAGCAGACCCCCCACCGGGCGCGGCGAGCAGTACTTC. Translation gives CASRPPTGRGEQYF.

V gene TRBV5-4 combines with J gene TRBJ2-2; D remains ambiguous. Trimming stripped 1 base from V and 1 base from J, with 11 bases between. This CDR3 spans 16 amino acids. CDR1 and CDR2 from the germline V gene are SGHNT and YYREEE (reference sequence). CDR3 DNA sequence: TGTGCCAGCAGCTTGCCCGGACGGCAGAACACCGGGGAGCTGTTTTTT. It yields the protein CASSLPGRQNTGELFF.